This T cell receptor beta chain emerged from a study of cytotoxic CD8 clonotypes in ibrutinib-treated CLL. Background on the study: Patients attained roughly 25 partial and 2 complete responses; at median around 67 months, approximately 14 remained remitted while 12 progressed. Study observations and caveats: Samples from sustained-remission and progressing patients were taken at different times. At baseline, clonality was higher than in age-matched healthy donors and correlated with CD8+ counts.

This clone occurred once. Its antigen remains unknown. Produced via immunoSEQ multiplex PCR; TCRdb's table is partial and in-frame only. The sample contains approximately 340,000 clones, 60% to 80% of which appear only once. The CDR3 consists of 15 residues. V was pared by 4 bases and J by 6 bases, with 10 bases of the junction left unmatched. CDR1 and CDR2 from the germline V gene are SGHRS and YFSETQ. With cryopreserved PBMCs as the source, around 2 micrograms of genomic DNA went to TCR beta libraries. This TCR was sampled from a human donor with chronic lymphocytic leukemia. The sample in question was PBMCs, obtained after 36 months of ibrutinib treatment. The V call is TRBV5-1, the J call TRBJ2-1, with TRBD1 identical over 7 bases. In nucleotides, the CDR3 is TGCGCCAGCAGCCTTGACAGGGCCGGGATCAATGAGCAGTTCTTC. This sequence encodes CASSLDRAGINEQFF.